This TCR beta chain was observed in a study of control samples from healthy donors and cancer patients. Generated by immunoSEQ multiplex PCR, the TCRdb table keeps only in-frame clones and is missing some. The table records some 100,000 clones, about 90% of them present only once. Germline V gene data show CDR1 as SGHVS and CDR2 as FQNEAQ. The CDR3 has 15 amino acids. The V gene lost 5 bases and the J gene lost 8 bases, with 21 bases spanning the gap. The sequenced sample was blood. This sequence joins TRBV7-8 and TRBJ1-2; no definite D call. This receptor was taken from a woman aged 45-65 years in good health. CDR3 sequence reads: CASSPDGFGYEGYTF. CDR3 bases: TGTGCCAGCAGCCCGGACGGGTTCGGTTATGAGGGCTACACCTTC.